The rows below give T cell receptor beta chains drawn from one sample of a study of OX40 agonist ivuxolimab in advanced cancers. TCRdb's copy holds only in-frame clones and misses some; the assay was immunoSEQ multiplex PCR. The sample holds some 81,000 clones; roughly 84% are singletons and the top ten take 6.2%. This specimen consisted of CD4+ or CD8+ T cells sorted from blood, obtained in a trial of the OX40 agonist ivuxolimab. These receptors were obtained from an adult with an advanced solid tumor such as melanoma, head and neck, liver or kidney cancer. The CDR3 runs from the conserved cysteine through the conserved F or W. A D gene is named only where the DNA matches it firmly. Not all rows give a size; the values are once, few, many and, for expanded clones, a class.

TRBD1	TRBV28	TRBJ2-3	once	CASSLIPGTGSTDTQYF	TGTGCCAGCAGTTTGATCCCCGGGACAGGGTCCACAGATACGCAGTATTTT
.	TRBV19	TRBJ1-5	.	CASSILRGAIGNQPQHF	TGTGCCAGTAGTATCCTAAGGGGGGCAATCGGCAATCAGCCCCAGCATTTT
.	TRBV15	TRBJ1-4	.	CATSPREEIMEKLFF	TGTGCCACCAGCCCCCGGGAGGAGATCATGGAAAAACTGTTTTTT
.	TRBV18	TRBJ2-5	.	CASSSDVGREETQYF	TGTGCCAGCTCATCCGATGTCGGCAGGGAGGAGACCCAGTACTTC
TRBD2	TRBV7-2	TRBJ2-1	.	CASSLVAGSIEQFF	TGTGCCAGCAGCTTAGTAGCGGGCTCAATTGAGCAGTTCTTC
.	TRBV7-3	TRBJ2-7	.	CASSSGGRDEQYF	TGTGCCAGCAGCTCCGGGGGCCGGGACGAGCAGTACTTC
.	TRBV7-9	TRBJ1-5	.	CASSPANSPQHF	TGTGCCAGCAGCCCGGCCAATTCGCCCCAGCATTTT
.	TRBV7-7	TRBJ2-5	once	CASSLGPYEETQYF	TGTGCCAGCAGCTTAGGTCCCTATGAAGAGACCCAGTACTTC
.	TRBV5-1	TRBJ2-1	.	CASGVGNLANDEQFF	TGCGCCAGCGGCGTAGGAAACCTAGCAAACGATGAGCAGTTCTTC
.	TRBV1	TRBJ1-2	.	CTSSRVTGANYGYTF	TGCACCAGCAGCCGGGTGACAGGAGCAAACTATGGCTACACCTTC
TRBD1	TRBV5-6	TRBJ1-3	.	CASNNQVGQGFGNTIYF	TGTGCCAGCAACAATCAGGTCGGACAGGGGTTCGGAAACACCATATATTTT
TRBD2	TRBV6-5	TRBJ2-7	.	CASRGLASAYEQYF	TGTGCCAGCAGGGGACTAGCGTCCGCCTACGAGCAGTACTTC
.	TRBV28	TRBJ1-1	.	CASRPGRTEAFF	TGTGCCAGCAGACCGGGAAGGACTGAAGCTTTCTTT
.	TRBV28	TRBJ1-2	.	CASGRSDGYTF	TGTGCCTCCGGACGATCAGATGGCTACACCTTC
.	TRBV18	TRBJ2-3	.	CASSPTASADTQYF	TGTGCCAGCTCACCGACAGCAAGTGCAGATACGCAGTATTTT
TRBD1	TRBV30	TRBJ1-1	.	CAWSPRVGTGGVMNTEAFF	TGTGCCTGGAGCCCCAGAGTCGGGACAGGGGGAGTCATGAACACTGAAGCTTTCTTT
.	TRBV27	TRBJ2-1	.	CASSFLPVSSYNEQFF	TGTGCCAGCAGTTTCTTGCCTGTGAGCTCCTACAATGAGCAGTTCTTC
TRBD2	TRBV28	TRBJ2-2	.	CASLGLADTGELFF	TGTGCCAGTCTGGGACTAGCGGACACCGGGGAGCTGTTTTTT
TRBD1	TRBV28	TRBJ1-2	.	CASSYAGTAKLAYGYTF	TGTGCCAGCAGTTATGCCGGGACAGCAAAGCTTGCCTATGGCTACACCTTC